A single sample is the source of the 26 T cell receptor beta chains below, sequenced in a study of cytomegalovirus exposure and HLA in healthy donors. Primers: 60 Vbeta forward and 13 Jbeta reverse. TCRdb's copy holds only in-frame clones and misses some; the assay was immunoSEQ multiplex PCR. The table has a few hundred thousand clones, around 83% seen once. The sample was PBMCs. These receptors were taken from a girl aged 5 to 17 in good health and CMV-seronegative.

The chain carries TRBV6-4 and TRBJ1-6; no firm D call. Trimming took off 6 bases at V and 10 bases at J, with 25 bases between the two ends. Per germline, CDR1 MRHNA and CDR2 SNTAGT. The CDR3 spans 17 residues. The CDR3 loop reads CASRLGSRVSACSPLHF. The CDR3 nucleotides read TGTGCCAGCAGGTTAGGGAGTAGAGTATCGGCTTGCTCACCCCTCCACTTT.

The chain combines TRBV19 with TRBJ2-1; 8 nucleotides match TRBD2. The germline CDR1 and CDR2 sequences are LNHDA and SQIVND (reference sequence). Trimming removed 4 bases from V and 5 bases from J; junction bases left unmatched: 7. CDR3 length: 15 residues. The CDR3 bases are TGTGCCAGTAGTACCCCCGGGACTAGAAACAATGAGCAGTTCTTC. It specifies CASSTPGTRNNEQFF.

The CDR3 DNA reads TGTGCCATCCGGGAGTCTAAGGCCACTGAAGCTTTCTTT. Residues: CAIRESKATEAFF. The V and J genes are TRBV2 and TRBJ1-1, with no clear D. CDR3 size: 13 residues. The germline gives CDR1 SNHLY, CDR2 FYNNEI. The V end lost 10 bases, the J end lost 4 bases, and 16 bases lay between the germline ends.

DNA of the CDR3: TGTGCCAGCAGCTTGGGGGGGGTCCGGGCAGATACGCAGTATTTT. Translating gives CASSLGGVRADTQYF. This chain uses TRBV5-4 with TRBJ2-3, with a tentative D call TRBD2 (6 bases). V was cut by 0 bases and J by 4 bases, with 12 bases left in between. Germline V gene lookup returns CDR1 SGHNT and CDR2 YYREEE (reference sequence). The CDR3 extends over 15 amino acids. The variable domain in full, with the rest retrieved from reference TRBV5-4 and TRBJ2-3, is ETGVTQSPTHLIKTRGQQVTLRCSSQSGHNTVSWYQQALGQGPQFIFQYYREEENGRGNFPPRFSGLQFPNYSSELNVNALELDDSALYLCASSLGGVRADTQYFGPGTRLTVL.

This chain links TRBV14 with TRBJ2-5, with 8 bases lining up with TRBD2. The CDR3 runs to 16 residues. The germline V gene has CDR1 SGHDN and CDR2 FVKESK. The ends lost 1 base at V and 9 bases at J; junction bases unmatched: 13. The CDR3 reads CASSQVNGRVKSPQYF. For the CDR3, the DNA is TGTGCCAGCAGCCAAGTTAACGGGAGGGTTAAGAGCCCCCAGTACTTC. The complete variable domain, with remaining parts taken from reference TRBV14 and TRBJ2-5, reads EAGVTQFPSHSVIEKGQTVTLRCDPISGHDNLYWYRRVMGKEIKFLLHFVKESKQDESGMPNNRFLAERTGGTYSTLKVQPAELEDSGVYFCASSQVNGRVKSPQYFGPGTRLLVL.

The CDR3 DNA sequence: TGCGCCAGCAGCTTTAACCCGACAGGGGGCCGGGCAGATACGCAGTATTTT. Translation: CASSFNPTGGRADTQYF. The chain carries TRBV5-1 and TRBJ2-3; 10 positions match TRBD1. Germline V gene sequence: CDR1 SGHRS, CDR2 YFSETQ. J gave up 4 bases and V 2 bases, and 10 bases lay outside the gene matches. The CDR3 extends over 17 amino acids.

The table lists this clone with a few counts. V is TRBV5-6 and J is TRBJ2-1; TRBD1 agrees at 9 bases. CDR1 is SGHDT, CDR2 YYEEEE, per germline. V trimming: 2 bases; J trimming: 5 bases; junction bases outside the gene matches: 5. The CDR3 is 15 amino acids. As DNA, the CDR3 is TGTGCCAGCAGCTTTCGGGACAGGGCTAACAATGAGCAGTTCTTC. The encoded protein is CASSFRDRANNEQFF.

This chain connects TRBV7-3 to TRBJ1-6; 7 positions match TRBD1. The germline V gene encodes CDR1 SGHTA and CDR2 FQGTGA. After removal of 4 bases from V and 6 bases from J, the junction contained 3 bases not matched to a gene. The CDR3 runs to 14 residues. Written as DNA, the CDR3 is TGTGCCAGCAGCTCCACAGGGGCTAATTCACCCCTCCACTTT. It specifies CASSSTGANSPLHF.

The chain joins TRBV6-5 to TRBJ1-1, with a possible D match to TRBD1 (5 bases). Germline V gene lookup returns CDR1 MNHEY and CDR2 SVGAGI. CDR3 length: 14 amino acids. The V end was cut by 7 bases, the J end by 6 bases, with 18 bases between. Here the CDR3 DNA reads TGTGCCAGCACCTTACACAGGAGAAGCCCTGAAGCTTTCTTT. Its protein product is CASTLHRRSPEAFF.

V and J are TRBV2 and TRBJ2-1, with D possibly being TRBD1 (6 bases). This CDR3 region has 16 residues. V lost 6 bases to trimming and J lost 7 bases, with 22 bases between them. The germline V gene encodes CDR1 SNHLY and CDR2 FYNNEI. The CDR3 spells CASRGMRGGEWNEQFF. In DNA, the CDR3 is TGTGCCAGCAGAGGAATGAGAGGGGGAGAGTGGAATGAGCAGTTCTTC.

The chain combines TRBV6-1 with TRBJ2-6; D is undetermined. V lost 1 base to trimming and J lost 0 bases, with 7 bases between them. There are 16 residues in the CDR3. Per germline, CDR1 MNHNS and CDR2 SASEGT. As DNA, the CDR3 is TGTGCCAGCAGTGAAGGCGGAAGCTCTGGGGCCAACGTCCTGACTTTC. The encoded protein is CASSEGGSSGANVLTF.

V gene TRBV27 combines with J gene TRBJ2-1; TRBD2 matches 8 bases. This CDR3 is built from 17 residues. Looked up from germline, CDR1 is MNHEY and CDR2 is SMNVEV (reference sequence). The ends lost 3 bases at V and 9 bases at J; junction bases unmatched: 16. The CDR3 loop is CASSFPTGGGGLGEQFF. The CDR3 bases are TGTGCCAGCAGTTTCCCGACTGGGGGCGGGGGGCTTGGTGAGCAGTTCTTC.

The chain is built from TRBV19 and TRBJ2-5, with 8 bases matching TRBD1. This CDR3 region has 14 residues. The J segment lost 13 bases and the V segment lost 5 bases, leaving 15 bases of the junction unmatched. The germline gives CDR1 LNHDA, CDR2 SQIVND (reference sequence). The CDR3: CASSARQGPVIRYF. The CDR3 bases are TGTGCCAGTAGTGCCCGACAGGGGCCCGTCATTCGGTACTTC.

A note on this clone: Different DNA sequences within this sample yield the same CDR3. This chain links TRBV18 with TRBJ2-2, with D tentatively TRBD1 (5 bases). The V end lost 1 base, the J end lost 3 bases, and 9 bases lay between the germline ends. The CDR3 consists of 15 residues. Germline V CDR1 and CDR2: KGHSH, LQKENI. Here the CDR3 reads CASSPRQGDTGELFF. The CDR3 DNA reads TGTGCCAGCTCACCACGGCAGGGTGACACCGGGGAGCTGTTTTTT.

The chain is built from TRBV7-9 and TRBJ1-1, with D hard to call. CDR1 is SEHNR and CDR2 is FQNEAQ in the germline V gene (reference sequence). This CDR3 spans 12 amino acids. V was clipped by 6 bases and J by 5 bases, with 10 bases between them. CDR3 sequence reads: CASRPTGTEAFF. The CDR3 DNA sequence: TGTGCCAGCAGGCCTACGGGAACTGAAGCTTTCTTT. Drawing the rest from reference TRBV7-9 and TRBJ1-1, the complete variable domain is DTGVSQNPRHKITKRGQNVTFRCDPISEHNRLYWYRQTLGQGPEFLTYFQNEAQLEKSRLLSDRFSAERPKGSFSTLEIQRTEQGDSAMYLCASRPTGTEAFFGQGTRLTVV.

DNA for the CDR3: TGTGCCAGCAGTACGACAGGGCGCTATGGCTACACCTTC. This sequence encodes CASSTTGRYGYTF. The V call is TRBV9, the J call TRBJ1-2; TRBD1 aligns across 7 bases. V trimming: 5 bases; J trimming: 4 bases; junction bases outside the gene matches: 5. CDR3 length: 13 amino acids. The germline V gene has CDR1 SGDLS and CDR2 YYNGEE.

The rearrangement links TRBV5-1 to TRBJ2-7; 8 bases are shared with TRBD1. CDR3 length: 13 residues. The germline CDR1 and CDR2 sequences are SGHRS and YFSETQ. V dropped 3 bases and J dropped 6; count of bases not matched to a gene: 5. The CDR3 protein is CASSSGQGVEQYF. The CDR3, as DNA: TGCGCCAGCAGCTCAGGACAGGGAGTCGAGCAGTACTTC.

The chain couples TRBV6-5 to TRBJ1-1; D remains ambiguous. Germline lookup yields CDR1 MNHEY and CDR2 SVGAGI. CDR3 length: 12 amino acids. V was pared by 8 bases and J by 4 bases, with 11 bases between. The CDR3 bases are TGTGCCAGCTGGCGGTTGGCCACTGAAGCTTTCTTT. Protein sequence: CASWRLATEAFF.

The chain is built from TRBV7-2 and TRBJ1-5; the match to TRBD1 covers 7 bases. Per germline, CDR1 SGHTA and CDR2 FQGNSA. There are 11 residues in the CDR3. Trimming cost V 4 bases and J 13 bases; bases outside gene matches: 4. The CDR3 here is CASSSGQVQHF. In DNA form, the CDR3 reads TGTGCCAGCAGCTCAGGACAGGTGCAGCATTTT.

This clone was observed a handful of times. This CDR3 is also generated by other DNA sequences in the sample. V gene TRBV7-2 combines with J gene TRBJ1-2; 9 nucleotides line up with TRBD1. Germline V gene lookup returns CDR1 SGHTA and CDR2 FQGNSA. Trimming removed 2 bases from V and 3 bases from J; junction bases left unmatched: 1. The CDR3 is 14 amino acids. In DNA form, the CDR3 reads TGTGCCAGCAGCTTAACAGGGGGCGACTATGGCTACACCTTC. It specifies CASSLTGGDYGYTF.

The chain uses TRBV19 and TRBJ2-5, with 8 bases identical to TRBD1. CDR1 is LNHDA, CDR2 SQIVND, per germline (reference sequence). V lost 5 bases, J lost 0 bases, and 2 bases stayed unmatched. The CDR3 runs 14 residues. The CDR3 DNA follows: TGTGCCAGTAGTGTGGGACAGGACCAAGAGACCCAGTACTTC. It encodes CASSVGQDQETQYF.

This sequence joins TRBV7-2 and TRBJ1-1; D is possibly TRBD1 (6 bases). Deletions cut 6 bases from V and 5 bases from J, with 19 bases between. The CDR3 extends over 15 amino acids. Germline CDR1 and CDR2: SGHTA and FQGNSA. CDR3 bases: TGTGCCAGCAGTCGGAGGGGGGGGCGGAGGACTGAAGCTTTCTTT. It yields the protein CASSRRGGRRTEAFF. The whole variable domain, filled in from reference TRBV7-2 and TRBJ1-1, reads GAGVSQSPSNKVTEKGKDVELRCDPISGHTALYWYRQSLGQGLEFLIYFQGNSAPDKSGLPSDRFSAERTGGSVSTLTIQRTQQEDSAVYLCASSRRGGRRTEAFFGQGTRLTVV.

CDR3 residues: CASSVDGTSGVLREQYF. The DNA of the CDR3 is TGTGCCAGCAGCGTAGATGGGACTAGCGGGGTGTTGAGGGAGCAGTACTTC. The chain carries TRBV9 and TRBJ2-7, with 13 positions matching TRBD2. V was clipped by 0 bases and J by 7 bases; unmatched bases: 10. CDR3 size: 17 residues. Germline CDR1 reads SGDLS; CDR2 reads YYNGEE.

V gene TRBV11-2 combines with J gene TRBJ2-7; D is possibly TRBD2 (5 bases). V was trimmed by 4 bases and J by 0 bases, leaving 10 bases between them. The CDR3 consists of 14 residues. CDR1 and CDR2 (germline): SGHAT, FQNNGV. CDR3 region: CASSYTGDSYEQYF. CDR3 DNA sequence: TGTGCCAGCAGCTACACCGGGGACTCCTACGAGCAGTACTTC.

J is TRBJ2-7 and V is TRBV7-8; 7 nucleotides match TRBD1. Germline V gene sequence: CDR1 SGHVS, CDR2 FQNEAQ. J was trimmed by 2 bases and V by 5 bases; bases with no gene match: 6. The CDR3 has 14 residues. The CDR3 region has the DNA TGTGCCAGCAGCGCTTACAGGGGAACCTACGAGCAGTACTTC. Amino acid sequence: CASSAYRGTYEQYF.

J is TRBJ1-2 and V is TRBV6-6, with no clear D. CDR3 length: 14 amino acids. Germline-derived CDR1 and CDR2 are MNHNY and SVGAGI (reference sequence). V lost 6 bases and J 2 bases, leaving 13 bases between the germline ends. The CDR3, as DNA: TGTGCCAGCAGAACTGGAGGCAAAAACTATGGCTACACCTTC. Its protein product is CASRTGGKNYGYTF.